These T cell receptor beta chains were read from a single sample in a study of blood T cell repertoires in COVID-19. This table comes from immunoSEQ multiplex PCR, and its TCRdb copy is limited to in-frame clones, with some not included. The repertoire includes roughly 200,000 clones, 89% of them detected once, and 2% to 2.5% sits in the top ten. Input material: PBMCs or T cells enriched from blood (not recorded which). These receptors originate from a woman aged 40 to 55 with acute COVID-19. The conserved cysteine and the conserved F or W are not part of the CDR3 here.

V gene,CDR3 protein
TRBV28,ASSLWDRYQPQH
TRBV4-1,ASSRPRGLAGGPENEQY
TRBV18,ASSPQASGSATGELF
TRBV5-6,ASSRRGGNTIY
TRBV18,ASSRIFQANEKLF
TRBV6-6,ASTPMPDGYEQY
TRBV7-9,ASSLGSAGGRHEQY
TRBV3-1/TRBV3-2,ASSLWAGMNTEAF
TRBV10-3,AISSGTSGVLQETQY
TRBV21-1,ASSKGNLGQGGSNEKLF
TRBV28,ASSRWTGLETQY
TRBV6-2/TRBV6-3,ASSYSIGQPGQPQH
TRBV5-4,ASSRGGTAYGYT
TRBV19,ASSRGRDTGELF
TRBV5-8,ASSWGVTEAF
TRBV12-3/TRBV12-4,ASSPGLQETQY
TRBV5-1,ASSLGLEPNEQY
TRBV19,ASSRGTNTEAF
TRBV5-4,ASSLGSGGRTSTDTQY
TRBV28,ASSSHLGLAGGRSEQF
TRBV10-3,AISESGQGEAF